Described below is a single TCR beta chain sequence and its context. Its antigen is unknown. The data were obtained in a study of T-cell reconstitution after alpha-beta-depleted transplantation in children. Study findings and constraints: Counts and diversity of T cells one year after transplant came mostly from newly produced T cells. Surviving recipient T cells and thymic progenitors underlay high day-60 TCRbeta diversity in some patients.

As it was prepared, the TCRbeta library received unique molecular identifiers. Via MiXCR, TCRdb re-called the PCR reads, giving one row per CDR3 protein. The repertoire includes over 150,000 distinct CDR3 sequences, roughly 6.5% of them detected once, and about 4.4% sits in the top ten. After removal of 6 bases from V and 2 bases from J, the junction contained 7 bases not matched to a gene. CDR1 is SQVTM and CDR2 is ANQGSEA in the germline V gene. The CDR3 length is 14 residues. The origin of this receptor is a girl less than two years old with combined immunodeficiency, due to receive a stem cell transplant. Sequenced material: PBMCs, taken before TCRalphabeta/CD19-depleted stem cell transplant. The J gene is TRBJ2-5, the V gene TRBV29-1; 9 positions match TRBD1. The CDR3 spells CSVRDRATQETQYF. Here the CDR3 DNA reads TGCAGCGTGAGGGACAGGGCAACTCAAGAGACCCAGTACTTC.